A selection of T cell receptor beta chains follows, all from one sample in a study of T cell responses to AZD1222 COVID-19 vaccine. Produced via immunoSEQ multiplex PCR; TCRdb's table is partial and in-frame only. The table lists around 140,000 clones, just under 95% of them singletons, with over 1.5% in the top ten. The source material was peripheral blood, sampled on day 0 of AZD1222 vaccination. Receptor source: an adult in good health. Each CDR3 is given with its conserved first and last residue. A D gene is named only where the DNA matches it firmly. Expanded clones are given a class, and other clones once, few, many or no size at all.

J gene,V gene,clone size,D gene,CDR3 DNA,CDR3 protein
TRBJ2-7,TRBV7-9,.,TRBD2,TGTGCCAGCAGCTCTAAGGGGACTAGCGGGTACTACGAGCAGTACTTC,CASSSKGTSGYYEQYF
TRBJ2-5,TRBV5-6,.,.,TGTGCCAGCAGCTTGGACAGGCCAGAGACCCAGTACTTC,CASSLDRPETQYF
TRBJ1-4,TRBV6-4,.,.,TGTGCCAGCAGTCGGACTGTCGCAACTAATGAAAAACTGTTTTTT,CASSRTVATNEKLFF
TRBJ2-7,TRBV7-2,.,.,TGTGCCAGCAGCCGGACGGGCGGCCCCTACGAGCAGTACTTC,CASSRTGGPYEQYF
TRBJ2-7,TRBV5-6,.,.,TGTGCCAGCAGCATTCCGGGACGGAGCCCTACGAAGCAGTACTTC,CASSIPGRSPTKQYF
TRBJ2-3,TRBV9,.,.,TGTGCCAGCAGCCTATCTGCAGTAACCACAGATACGCAGTATTTT,CASSLSAVTTDTQYF
TRBJ2-1,TRBV5-4,.,.,TGTGCCAGCAGCTTGGGCGCCTCGATAGGTGAGCAGTTCTTC,CASSLGASIGEQFF
TRBJ1-5,TRBV6-5,.,.,TGTGCCAGCAGTTACCGTCGCAGCAATCAGCCCCAGCATTTT,CASSYRRSNQPQHF
TRBJ1-5,TRBV4-1,.,.,TGCGCCAGCAGCCAAGATCGGATCGGACAAGGTCCCATCCAGCCCCAGCATTTT,CASSQDRIGQGPIQPQHF
TRBJ2-4,TRBV18,.,.,TGTGCCAGCTCACCACCCGTAGGAGCCAAAAACATTCAGTACTTC,CASSPPVGAKNIQYF
TRBJ1-6,TRBV5-6,.,.,TGTGCCAGCAGCTTCCAGGCAAGGAATTCACCCCTCCACTTT,CASSFQARNSPLHF
TRBJ1-2,TRBV3-1/TRBV3-2,.,.,TGTGCCAGCAGCCAAGATCGGAATAACTATGGCTACACCTTC,CASSQDRNNYGYTF
TRBJ1-1,TRBV2,.,.,TGTGCCAGCAGTGACCCCAACCTAGGCACTGAAGCTTTCTTT,CASSDPNLGTEAFF
TRBJ1-1,TRBV5-6,many,.,TGTGCCAGCAGCTTGGGAAGGGGGTACACTGAAGCTTTCTTT,CASSLGRGYTEAFF
TRBJ1-4,TRBV14,.,.,TGTGCCAGCAGCCAGCGCCCGGGACATCCAACTAATGAAAAACTGTTTTTT,CASSQRPGHPTNEKLFF
TRBJ2-1,TRBV2,.,TRBD2,TGTGCCAGCATGACCGGGACTAGAGGCAATGAGCAGTTCTTC,CASMTGTRGNEQFF
TRBJ2-7,TRBV6-5,.,.,TGTGCCAGCAGTTACTCTGGGTCCCCCTCCGGCGAGCAGTACTTC,CASSYSGSPSGEQYF
TRBJ1-1,TRBV5-4,.,.,TGTGCCAGCAGCTCCAGACACACAGGAAGCACTGAAGCTTTCTTT,CASSSRHTGSTEAFF
TRBJ2-1,TRBV10-1,once,.,TGCGCCAGCAGTGAGATGCTGGGTGAGCAGTTCTTC,CASSEMLGEQFF
TRBJ2-2,TRBV21-1,.,.,TGTGCCAGCACCAAGGGTCTGAACACCGGGGAGCTGTTTTTT,CASTKGLNTGELFF
TRBJ1-1,TRBV10-3,.,.,TGTGCCATCAGTGACGGGGTAAAGGGTTATTACACTGAAGCTTTCTTT,CAISDGVKGYYTEAFF
TRBJ2-6,TRBV9,.,TRBD2,TGTGCCAGCAGCGTTGGACTAGCGGGGGCCTCTGGGGCCAACGTCCTGACTTTC,CASSVGLAGASGANVLTF
TRBJ2-1,TRBV10-3,.,TRBD2,TGTGCCATCATGAATAGCGGGAGCAGGAATGAGCAGTTCTTC,CAIMNSGSRNEQFF
TRBJ2-1,TRBV10-3,.,TRBD2,TGTGCCATCACGGGGGGACTAGCGGGACATGAGCAGTTCTTC,CAITGGLAGHEQFF
TRBJ2-3,TRBV2,.,.,TGTGCCAGCAGTCTTAGCGAGGGTACGCAGTATTTT,CASSLSEGTQYF
TRBJ1-5,TRBV2,.,.,TGTGCCAGCACCAAAAGGGTAAGGGACAGCAATCAGCCCCAGCATTTT,CASTKRVRDSNQPQHF
TRBJ1-5,TRBV5-1,once,.,TGCGCCAGCAGCTCGGAAGGACTCAATCAGCCCCAGCATTTT,CASSSEGLNQPQHF
TRBJ2-3,TRBV10-2,.,.,TGCGCCAGCAGTGATACAGGATACACAGATACGCAGTATTTT,CASSDTGYTDTQYF
TRBJ2-5,TRBV11-3,once,.,TGTGCCAGCAGCTTGAGTGGGGGCCAAGAGACCCAGTACTTC,CASSLSGGQETQYF
TRBJ1-2,TRBV30,.,.,TGTGCCTGGTCCCCGGGGGGGGGCTGGCCCTTTGGCTACACCTTC,CAWSPGGGWPFGYTF
TRBJ2-7,TRBV13,few,TRBD1,TGTGCCAGCAGCTCCTGGACAGGGGGCGAGCAGTACTTC,CASSSWTGGEQYF
TRBJ1-4,TRBV5-1,.,.,TGCGCCAGCAGCTGGTGGGGATCTAATGAAAAACTGTTTTTT,CASSWWGSNEKLFF
TRBJ2-2,TRBV3-1/TRBV3-2,.,TRBD1,TGTGCCAGCAGCGAACAGGGGTTTTCGCCCGGGGAGCTGTTTTTT,CASSEQGFSPGELFF
TRBJ2-3,TRBV6-1,.,.,TGTGCCAGCAGTGAAGTCCCAGCGGCCACAGATACGCAGTATTTT,CASSEVPAATDTQYF
TRBJ2-2,TRBV7-9,.,TRBD1,TGTGCCAGCAGCTCGACAGGGCCCGGGGAGCTGTTTTTT,CASSSTGPGELFF
TRBJ1-2,TRBV30,many,.,TGTGCCTGGAGTATAGAGGCGAACTATGGCTACACCTTC,CAWSIEANYGYTF
TRBJ1-2,TRBV7-9,.,TRBD1,TGTGCCAGCAGCTATCCCGGGACAGTTTATGGCTACACCTTC,CASSYPGTVYGYTF
TRBJ1-5,TRBV28,.,TRBD1,TGTGCCAGCAGCCACCCGGACAGGGGACACGGTCAGCCCCAGCATTTT,CASSHPDRGHGQPQHF
TRBJ2-7,TRBV10-1,.,TRBD2,TGCGCCAGCAGTGATGTGAGTAGCGGGAGAGACGAGCAGTACTTC,CASSDVSSGRDEQYF
TRBJ2-7,TRBV29-1,.,TRBD1,TGCAGCGTCCCCGGGACAGGGCATTCCGAGCAGTACTTC,CSVPGTGHSEQYF
TRBJ2-1,TRBV19,.,TRBD2,TGTGCCAGTACGAAACTAGCGGGAGGTAGTGAGCAGTTCTTC,CASTKLAGGSEQFF
TRBJ2-1,TRBV6-4,once,.,TGTGCCAGCAGTGACTCGGAGAGAAATGAGCAGTTCTTC,CASSDSERNEQFF
TRBJ1-2,TRBV5-4,.,TRBD1,TGTGCCAGCAGCCAATCCCGGACAGGGGTTGGCTACACCTTC,CASSQSRTGVGYTF
TRBJ2-3,TRBV19,.,.,TGTGCCAGCCGAGTGTTGGGGGAGGCTAAAGATACGCAGTATTTT,CASRVLGEAKDTQYF
TRBJ2-1,TRBV5-1,.,.,TGCGCCAGCAGCTTGGCCATGGGGGCCGGAGGGGACTCCTACAATGAGCAGTTCTTC,CASSLAMGAGGDSYNEQFF
TRBJ2-7,TRBV20-1,.,.,TGCAGTGCTAGTGGGGCGGGATCCTACGAGCAGTACTTC,CSASGAGSYEQYF